This T cell receptor beta chain originates from a study of blood T cell repertoires in COVID-19. Study overall: In each case, the material was cDNA or gDNA derived from T cells, B-cell-depleted T cells, or PBMCs.

This clone was observed a handful of times. As processed by the authors: The assay estimated nucleated cells by amplifying reference gene primers. Sequencing was performed with immunoSEQ multiplex PCR; in TCRdb, only in-frame clones are kept and a portion is missing. For V, J and clone size, that table is used; D and trimming come from the DNA. The sample carries approximately 75,000 clones, more than 85% recorded once. The CDR3 has 22 amino acids. Trimming at V came to 6 bases and at J to 0 bases, leaving 24 bases not matched to a gene. Per germline, CDR1 MNHEY and CDR2 SMNVEV (reference sequence). Sequenced material: peripheral blood. This clonotype originated in a man aged 55-75 years with acute or convalescent COVID-19. The V gene is TRBV27, the J gene TRBJ2-2; 8 bases are shared with TRBD2. The CDR3 here is CASRVGGLSGRLPVSNTGELFF. CDR3 in DNA: TGTGCCAGCAGGGTTGGGGGGTTGAGCGGGAGACTACCAGTGTCGAACACCGGGGAGCTGTTTTTT.